These 27 T cell receptor beta chains were all obtained from the same sample, sequenced in a study of T cells after yellow fever vaccination. Using its own MiXCR run on the 5' RACE reads, TCRdb lists one record per CDR3 protein. The table records some 120,000 distinct CDR3 sequences, about 8.4% of them present only once. Sequenced here: CD8+ T cells sorted from PBMCs, sampled on the day of the yellow fever booster vaccination. These receptors were taken from a man between 18 and 29 years old who received the YFV17D yellow fever vaccine.

This clonotype showed up just a few times. The chain recombines TRBV6-1 with TRBJ2-7; possibly TRBD1 for D (5 bases). The CDR3 sequence is 13 residues long. The V gene's germline CDR1 is MNHNS and CDR2 SASEGT. With 2 bases removed from V and 3 bases from J, the gap between germline ends came to 8 bases. CDR3 sequence: CASSEQGFYEQYV. CDR3 bases: TGTGCCAGCAGTGAACAGGGCTTCTACGAGCAGTACGTC.

This clonotype was picked up a small number of times. This chain links TRBV13 with TRBJ2-1, with D perhaps TRBD2 (6 bases). Deletions cut 5 bases from V and 8 bases from J, with 16 bases between. The germline V gene encodes CDR1 PRHDT and CDR2 FYEKMQ (reference sequence). There are 14 residues in the CDR3. In nucleotides, the CDR3 is TGTGCCAGCAGCCGGGACTCCGCTCCCCATGAGCAGTTCTTC. This codes for CASSRDSAPHEQFF. Full variable domain (outside the CDR3, taken from reference TRBV13 and TRBJ2-1): AAGVIQSPRHLIKEKRETATLKCYPIPRHDTVYWYQQGPGQDPQFLISFYEKMQSDKGSIPDRFSAQQFSDYHSELNMSSLELGDSALYFCASSRDSAPHEQFFGPGTRLTVL.

This clonotype was recorded a few times. The chain combines TRBV4-3 with TRBJ2-6, with D perhaps TRBD1 (5 bases). CDR1 LGHNA and CDR2 YSLEER come from the germline V gene. The CDR3 covers 16 residues. The V end was cut by 3 bases, the J end by 2 bases, with 11 bases between. The CDR3 loop reads CASSQDTFTGANVLTF. Here the CDR3 DNA reads TGCGCCAGCAGCCAGGACACTTTCACTGGGGCCAACGTCCTGACTTTC.

This clonotype was counted a few times. The chain uses TRBV6-2 or TRBV6-3 and TRBJ2-2; the D gene is possibly TRBD2 (6 bases). V was pared by 0 bases and J by 10 bases, with 12 bases between. CDR1 is MNHEY and CDR2 is SVGEGT in the germline V gene. There are 14 residues in the CDR3. The CDR3, as DNA: TGTGCCAGCAGTTACTCCTTTCCGGGAGAGGAGCTGTTTTTT. Amino acids: CASSYSFPGEELFF.

This clonotype was counted only a few times. This sequence joins TRBV29-1 and TRBJ1-1; no firm D call. Germline CDR1 reads SQVTM; CDR2 reads ANQGSEA. CDR3 size: 11 residues. The germline V and J ends were trimmed by 5 bases and 5 bases, with 9 bases remaining between them. CDR3 amino acids: CSVSRWTEAFF. The DNA of the CDR3 is TGCAGCGTTTCTAGGTGGACTGAAGCTTTCTTT.

In this sample, this clonotype turned up a few times. The chain recombines TRBV12-3 or TRBV12-4 with TRBJ2-1, with 10 bases identical to TRBD2. The CDR3 runs 15 residues. The junction had 7 bases not matched to a gene; V was cut back by 6 bases and J by 5 bases. The CDR3 sequence: CASSPRLAGHNEQFF. The CDR3 nucleotides read TGTGCCAGCAGCCCGCGACTAGCGGGCCACAATGAGCAGTTCTTC.

This clonotype was observed a few times. The V call is TRBV27, the J call TRBJ2-1; tentative D call: TRBD1 (5 bases). V was shortened by 0 bases and J by 9 bases, with 6 bases between the two germline ends. The length of the CDR3 is 12 residues. The germline V gene encodes CDR1 MNHEY and CDR2 SMNVEV (reference sequence). The CDR3 DNA is TGTGCCAGCAGTTTATCGGGGCCTGAGCAGTTCTTC. This codes for CASSLSGPEQFF.

The chain couples TRBV7-2 to TRBJ1-5; D remains unclear. Germline-derived CDR1 and CDR2 are SGHTA and FQGNSA. This CDR3 contains 14 residues. Trimming stripped 6 bases from V and 3 bases from J, with 12 bases between. CDR3 region: CASRPEEPNQPQHF. CDR3 nucleotide sequence: TGTGCCAGCAGGCCGGAGGAGCCCAATCAGCCCCAGCATTTT.

This clonotype was observed at least ten times. CDR3 in amino acids: CASSQGQASEQYF. In nucleotides, the CDR3 is TGCGCCAGCTCCCAGGGGCAGGCTTCCGAGCAGTACTTC. This chain links TRBV4-1 with TRBJ2-7, with a weak D call TRBD1 (6 bases). The CDR3 is 13 amino acids. Per the germline V gene, CDR1 is MGHRA and CDR2 is YSYEKL. V lost 8 bases, J lost 6 bases, and 17 bases lay in between.

J is TRBJ1-4 and V is TRBV15; perhaps TRBD1 as D (5 bases). Trimming stripped 7 bases from V and 8 bases from J, with 11 bases between. This CDR3 is 12 amino acids long. Per germline, CDR1 LNHNV and CDR2 YYDKDF (reference sequence). CDR3 amino acids: CATKDNLEKLFF. The CDR3 DNA sequence: TGTGCCACCAAGGACAACCTAGAAAAACTGTTTTTT. Looking up the rest from reference TRBV15 and TRBJ1-4 gives the full variable domain: DAMVIQNPRYQVTQFGKPVTLSCSQTLNHNVMYWYQQKSSQAPKLLFHYYDKDFNNEADTPDNFQSRRPNTSFCFLDIRSPGLGDTAMYLCATKDNLEKLFFGSGTQLSVL.

The gene calls are TRBV20-1 and TRBJ2-4; no reliable D call. This CDR3 comprises 11 residues. Trimming removed 2 bases from V and 5 bases from J, with 4 bases in between. Germline V CDR1 and CDR2: DFQATT, SNEGSKA (reference sequence). CDR3 region: CSARSQNIQYF. In nucleotides, the CDR3 is TGCAGTGCTAGATCCCAAAACATTCAGTACTTC.

This clonotype was counted a few times. The chain uses TRBV25-1 and TRBJ2-6, with 7 bases fitting TRBD1. The length of the CDR3 is 15 residues. The V gene's germline CDR1 is MGHDK and CDR2 SYGVNS. The DNA for the CDR3 is TGTGCATCGACAGGGACGATCTCTGGGGCCAACGTCCTGACTTTC. It codes for CASTGTISGANVLTF. The variable domain in full, completed from reference TRBV25-1 and TRBJ2-6, reads EADIYQTPRYLVIGTGKKITLECSQTMGHDKMYWYQQDPGMELHLIHYSYGVNSTEKGDLSSESTVSRIRTEHFPLTLESARPSHTSQYLCASTGTISGANVLTFGAGSRLTVL.

V and J are TRBV28 and TRBJ2-3; 12 nucleotides align to TRBD2. The CDR3 has 18 amino acids. CDR1 MDHEN and CDR2 SYDVKM come from the germline V gene. V lost 4 bases to trimming and J lost 4 bases; unmatched junction nucleotides: 12. In DNA form, the CDR3 reads TGTGCCAGCAGTTCCCCGCCCGGACTAGCGGGGCCCGCAGATACGCAGTATTTT. This gives the protein CASSSPPGLAGPADTQYF.

This chain uses TRBV4-3 with TRBJ2-2; TRBD2 aligns across 10 bases. The CDR3 is 18 amino acids. V was pared by 2 bases and J by 0 bases, with 6 bases of the junction left unmatched. Germline V gene lookup returns CDR1 LGHNA and CDR2 YSLEER. The CDR3 region has the DNA TGCGCCAGCAGCCAAATGTCAGCGGGGGGGTCGAACACCGGGGAGCTGTTTTTT. Amino acids: CASSQMSAGGSNTGELFF.

The rearrangement links TRBV20-1 to TRBJ2-7, with 10 nucleotides matching TRBD1. Germline V gene lookup returns CDR1 DFQATT and CDR2 SNEGSKA (reference sequence). The J segment lost 0 bases and the V segment lost 5 bases, leaving 4 bases of the junction unmatched. The CDR3 consists of 14 residues. The CDR3 DNA reads TGCAGTGCTGGGGACAGGGGCTCCTCCTACGAGCAGTACGTC. This translates into CSAGDRGSSYEQYV.

The chain carries TRBV9 and TRBJ1-2; D remains unclear. V was pared by 4 bases and J by 4 bases, with 14 bases between. Per the germline V gene, CDR1 is SGDLS and CDR2 is YYNGEE. This CDR3 is built from 14 residues. Here the CDR3 DNA reads TGTGCCAGCAGCCCCTGGGAGGCATCCTATGGCTACACCTTC. Protein: CASSPWEASYGYTF.

This clonotype was picked up a small number of times. The genes are TRBV6-5 and TRBJ2-3; 12 bases fit TRBD2. CDR1 MNHEY and CDR2 SVGAGI come from the germline V gene. J was trimmed by 6 bases and V by 8 bases; bases with no gene match: 12. CDR3 length: 16 residues. The CDR3 DNA reads as TGTGCCAGCGAGAAAACTAGCGGGGGGCCCCCTGATACGCAGTATTTT. Translation gives CASEKTSGGPPDTQYF.

This chain joins TRBV11-2 and TRBJ2-7; D uncertain. The CDR3 consists of 14 residues. Germline loops: CDR1 SGHAT, CDR2 FQNNGV. V was trimmed by 3 bases and J by 3 bases, leaving 12 bases between them. The CDR3 region is CASSFPNALYEQYF. CDR3 sequence (DNA): TGTGCCAGCAGCTTTCCCAACGCCCTCTACGAGCAGTACTTC.

This clonotype was seen a few times. The rearrangement joins TRBV6-2 or TRBV6-3 to TRBJ2-6; D is possibly TRBD1 or TRBD2 (5 bases each). V dropped 5 bases and J dropped 4 bases, with 9 bases sitting between them. The CDR3 consists of 14 residues. CDR1 is MNHEY and CDR2 is SVGEGT in the germline V gene. CDR3 sequence: CASSRDGGANVLTF. The CDR3 DNA reads as TGTGCCAGCAGTCGGGACGGGGGGGCCAACGTCCTGACTTTC.

This clonotype was found many times. The chain combines TRBV29-1 with TRBJ2-7, with a possible D match to TRBD2 (6 bases). The length of the CDR3 is 13 residues. Per the germline V gene, CDR1 is SQVTM and CDR2 is ANQGSEA. Trimming took 6 bases from V and 4 from J, leaving 16 bases between them. The CDR3 DNA follows: TGCAGCGTCGCTCCGGGGCGGGGATACGAGCAGTACTTC. It specifies CSVAPGRGYEQYF.

This clonotype appeared a few times. The chain combines TRBV6-2 or TRBV6-3 with TRBJ2-1; 7 nucleotides align to TRBD2. The V gene's germline CDR1 is MNHEY and CDR2 SVGEGT. Germline trimming cut 10 bases from V and 6 bases from J; bases unmatched to any gene: 9. There are 13 residues in the CDR3. CDR3 loop: CATAGVGGNEQFF. The CDR3 coding sequence is TGTGCCACTGCGGGGGTAGGAGGCAATGAGCAGTTCTTC.

The chain is built from TRBV2 and TRBJ2-5; 9 bases agree with TRBD1. The V gene's germline CDR1 is SNHLY and CDR2 FYNNEI. This CDR3 region has 15 residues. Losses at the gene ends were 6 bases for V and 5 bases for J; bases not matched to a gene: 10. CDR3 region: CASRGDREEWETQYF. The CDR3 nucleotides read TGTGCCAGCAGAGGGGACAGGGAGGAGTGGGAGACCCAGTACTTC.

This clonotype was seen more than once but under ten times. J is TRBJ2-3 and V is TRBV4-1, with 7 bases aligning to TRBD2. The CDR3 is made up of 17 amino acids. CDR1 and CDR2 from the germline V gene are MGHRA and YSYEKL. The J segment lost 6 bases and the V segment lost 1 base, leaving 13 bases of the junction unmatched. The CDR3 region has the DNA TGCGCCAGCAGCCAAGTTGGAGCAGCGGGGAGAGCGGATACGCAGTATTTT. This translates into CASSQVGAAGRADTQYF.

This clonotype was detected only a few times. This rearrangement joins TRBV27 to TRBJ2-3, with 7 bases fitting TRBD1. In germline, CDR1 is MNHEY, CDR2 SMNVEV (reference sequence). The J segment lost 2 bases and the V segment lost 5 bases, leaving 10 bases of the junction unmatched. This CDR3 has 16 residues. Here the CDR3 reads CASSPATGWATDTQYF. The DNA for the CDR3 is TGTGCCAGCAGTCCGGCGACAGGGTGGGCCACAGATACGCAGTATTTT.

This clonotype has just a few counts. The rearrangement joins TRBV27 to TRBJ1-5; D not resolved. This CDR3 spans 15 amino acids. Germline CDR1 reads MNHEY; CDR2 reads SMNVEV (reference sequence). With 3 bases removed from V and 5 bases from J, the gap between germline ends came to 14 bases. CDR3 nucleotide sequence: TGTGCCAGCAGTTTTCTCGGCAGCGGCGATCAGCCCCAGCATTTT. Amino acid sequence: CASSFLGSGDQPQHF.

This clonotype has just a few counts. This chain connects TRBV10-3 to TRBJ1-4, with TRBD1 identical over 8 bases. Germline loops: CDR1 ENHRY, CDR2 SYGVKD. J was trimmed by 6 bases and V by 2 bases; bases with no gene match: 8. The CDR3 has 16 amino acids. In nucleotides, the CDR3 is TGTGCCATCAGTGAGCGGGGTCAGGGGGCAGATGAAAAACTGTTTTTT. Protein sequence: CAISERGQGADEKLFF.

V is TRBV4-2 and J is TRBJ2-5; D might be TRBD2 (5 bases). Germline CDR1 and CDR2: LGHNA and YNFKEQ. V was pared by 0 bases and J by 2 bases, with 10 bases between. This CDR3 is built from 15 residues. The CDR3 sequence: CASSQEGAAQETQYF. DNA of the CDR3: TGTGCCAGCAGCCAAGAGGGAGCGGCACAAGAGACCCAGTACTTC.